One sample yielded the 3 T cell receptor beta chains listed below, sequenced in a study of cytomegalovirus exposure and HLA in healthy donors. Researchers ran the PCR with 60 Vbeta and 13 Jbeta primers. TCRdb keeps only in-frame clones here, not all; method: immunoSEQ multiplex PCR. The table includes 95,000 to 150,000 clones, around 78% detected once. The sequenced sample consisted of PBMCs. The receptors originated from a man aged 60 to 75 in good health and CMV-seropositive.

The V and J genes are TRBV27 and TRBJ2-7; possibly TRBD2 for D (5 bases). The CDR3 runs to 11 residues. Germline assignment: CDR1 MNHEY and CDR2 SMNVEV (reference sequence). With 8 bases removed from V and 7 bases from J, the gap between germline ends came to 12 bases. The CDR3 protein is CASGIRGEQYF. CDR3 in DNA: TGTGCCAGCGGAATCCGGGGAGAGCAGTACTTC.

The chain couples TRBV20-1 to TRBJ2-1; tentatively, D is TRBD1 (5 bases). The CDR3 totals 11 residues. CDR1 and CDR2 (germline): DFQATT, SNEGSKA (reference sequence). The germline V and J ends were trimmed by 6 bases and 5 bases, with 8 bases remaining between them. CDR3 loop: CSATTDNEQFF. CDR3 in DNA: TGCAGTGCAACGACAGACAATGAGCAGTTCTTC.

In DNA form, the CDR3 reads TGTGCCAGCAGTATCCCGGGACAGAGATTCTACACCTTC. Its protein product is CASSIPGQRFYTF. J is TRBJ1-2 and V is TRBV6-6; 7 bases map to TRBD1. The V gene end was trimmed by 5 bases and the J gene end by 10 bases; junction bases not matched to a gene: 10. This CDR3 is 13 amino acids long. Germline V gene lookup returns CDR1 MNHNY and CDR2 SVGAGI (reference sequence).